This T cell receptor beta chain is from a study of blood T cell repertoires in COVID-19. Study in general: Sites in the United States, Italy and Spain provided acute and convalescent COVID-19 samples. Sample material is recorded as cDNA or gDNA derived from T cells, B-cell-depleted T cells, or PBMCs.

Sequencing used immunoSEQ multiplex PCR; TCRdb keeps in-frame clones, though not all of them. The sample holds approximately 250,000 clones; almost 85% are singletons and the top ten take 4% to 4.5%. The sequence was collected from a man aged 50 to 60 with acute or convalescent COVID-19. The sequenced material came from peripheral blood.

CDR3 coding DNA: TGTGCCAGCAGTTTAGTCACCTATAATTCACCCCTCCACTTT. Translation gives CASSLVTYNSPLHF. The gene calls are TRBV27 and TRBJ1-6; D not resolved. Trimming stripped 2 bases from V and 2 bases from J, with 4 bases between. The CDR3 spans 14 residues. Germline V gives CDR1 MNHEY, CDR2 SMNVEV (reference sequence).